Presented here are 21 T cell receptor beta chains from one specimen sequenced in a study of beta chain features in type 1 diabetes. Study-wide results and caveats: Across all four CD4+ subsets, people with type 1 diabetes showed modestly shorter TCRB CDR3s.

What was sequenced were expressed TCRB transcripts, since all of the isolated RNA had been reverse transcribed. Profiling relied on immunoSEQ multiplex PCR, and the TCRdb table lists in-frame clones only, not all of them. The sample lists roughly 140,000 clones, about 9.4% occurring once. These receptors have no identified antigens. Sequences were obtained from central memory CD4+ T cells from blood. The receptors derive from a man under 40 with type 1 diabetes.

The chain joins TRBV29-1 to TRBJ2-1; 11 nucleotides agree with TRBD2. The CDR3 extends over 13 amino acids. CDR1 is SQVTM and CDR2 is ANQGSEA in the germline V gene. The trim removed 8 bases at V and 6 bases at J, leaving 6 bases unmatched. CDR3 protein: CSTATSGINEQFF. The CDR3 DNA reads TGCAGCACTGCGACTAGCGGGATCAATGAGCAGTTCTTC.

The V gene is TRBV19, the J gene TRBJ1-5; TRBD1 matches at 7 bases. With V trimmed by 7 bases and J by 0 bases, 9 bases remained unmatched. This CDR3 is built from 16 residues. The germline V gene encodes CDR1 LNHDA and CDR2 SQIVND (reference sequence). As DNA, the CDR3 is TGTGCCAGTATCGACAGGGCCTCCTATAGCAATCAGCCCCAGCATTTT. Its protein product is CASIDRASYSNQPQHF.

The V call is TRBV4-2, the J call TRBJ2-3, with TRBD2 matching 7 bases. CDR1 and CDR2 (germline): LGHNA, YNFKEQ. This CDR3 comprises 16 residues. The J segment lost 5 bases and the V segment lost 3 bases, leaving 11 bases of the junction unmatched. Written as DNA, the CDR3 is TGTGCCAGCAGCCATTCCCCTCATGTAGCGGGAGATACGCAGTATTTT. It translates to CASSHSPHVAGDTQYF.

This clone was counted a few times. This chain uses TRBV14 with TRBJ1-6; TRBD1 agrees at 8 bases. CDR1 and CDR2 from the germline V gene are SGHDN and FVKESK. With V trimmed by 6 bases and J by 10 bases, 8 bases remained unmatched. There are 14 residues in the CDR3. Here the CDR3 reads CASSHDRGVSPLHF. The CDR3 nucleotides read TGTGCCAGCAGTCACGACAGGGGTGTCTCACCCCTCCACTTT. The whole variable domain, filled in from reference TRBV14 and TRBJ1-6, reads EAGVTQFPSHSVIEKGQTVTLRCDPISGHDNLYWYRRVMGKEIKFLLHFVKESKQDESGMPNNRFLAERTGGTYSTLKVQPAELEDSGVYFCASSHDRGVSPLHFGNGTRLTVT.

This clone was counted only a few times. The V call is TRBV9, the J call TRBJ2-3; D unclear. This CDR3 comprises 15 residues. Trimming took 2 bases from V and 0 from J, leaving 10 bases between them. Germline CDR1 SGDLS, CDR2 YYNGEE. The CDR3 DNA is TGTGCCAGCAGCGTTGGCCTTATTAGCACAGATACGCAGTATTTT. It translates to CASSVGLISTDTQYF.

The chain is built from TRBV11-2 and TRBJ2-1; 11 bases match TRBD1. Germline values: CDR1 SGHAT, CDR2 FQNNGV. The CDR3 covers 15 residues. Unmatched junction bases numbered 8, after V lost 5 bases and J lost 8 bases. CDR3 DNA sequence: TGTGCCAGCAGCCCCGGACAGGGGGCGGAATATGAGCAGTTCTTC. Residues: CASSPGQGAEYEQFF.

The chain carries TRBV28 and TRBJ2-3; 12 bases match TRBD1. Germline V gene sequence: CDR1 MDHEN, CDR2 SYDVKM. This CDR3 spans 16 amino acids. V trimming: 4 bases; J trimming: 6 bases; junction bases outside the gene matches: 8. The CDR3 sequence: CASSSVRDRGRDTQYF. Here the CDR3 DNA reads TGTGCCAGCAGTTCCGTGAGGGACAGGGGGCGGGATACGCAGTATTTT. Filled out from reference TRBV28 and TRBJ2-3, the complete variable domain reads DVKVTQSSRYLVKRTGEKVFLECVQDMDHENMFWYRQDPGLGLRLIYFSYDVKMKEKGDIPEGYSVSREKKERFSLILESASTNQTSMYLCASSSVRDRGRDTQYFGPGTRLTVL.

In this sample, this clone turned up a few times. The CDR3 here is CASRQAGRGAETQYF. The CDR3 nucleotides read TGCGCCAGTCGTCAAGCGGGAAGGGGAGCAGAGACCCAGTACTTC. This chain connects TRBV5-1 to TRBJ2-5; TRBD2 matches at 7 bases. Trimming cost V 8 bases and J 4 bases; bases outside gene matches: 14. Germline V gene lookup returns CDR1 SGHRS and CDR2 YFSETQ. The CDR3 length is 15 residues.

There are a few counts of this clone. The chain uses TRBV5-1 and TRBJ2-7; the match to TRBD2 covers 14 bases. The CDR3 sequence is 17 residues long. V gave up 5 bases and J gave up 2 bases; unmatched junction bases: 9. Germline CDR1 SGHRS, CDR2 YFSETQ. The CDR3 loop reads CASRSGTSGSSAYEQYF. CDR3 sequence (DNA): TGCGCCAGCAGATCTGGGACTAGCGGGAGCTCAGCCTACGAGCAGTACTTC.

The rearrangement joins TRBV7-6 to TRBJ2-1; 8 bases align to TRBD2. The CDR3 contains 15 residues. CDR1 is SGHVS and CDR2 is FNYEAQ in the germline V gene. The V gene end was trimmed by 2 bases and the J gene end by 5 bases; junction bases not matched to a gene: 5. The chain's CDR3 is CASSLMAGGDNEQFF. In DNA form, the CDR3 reads TGTGCCAGCAGCTTAATGGCGGGAGGAGACAATGAGCAGTTCTTC.

The V call is TRBV28, the J call TRBJ2-1; 7 nucleotides match TRBD1. Germline CDR1 and CDR2: MDHEN and SYDVKM. V trimming: 6 bases; J trimming: 9 bases; junction bases outside the gene matches: 5. The CDR3 is 12 residues long. CDR3 amino acids: CASRYNRGEQFF. CDR3 nucleotides: TGTGCCAGCAGATACAACAGGGGTGAGCAGTTCTTC.

This chain connects TRBV11-2 to TRBJ1-1, with D unresolved. The CDR3 sequence is 13 residues long. Germline V gene sequence: CDR1 SGHAT, CDR2 FQNNGV. V was shortened by 6 bases and J by 1 base, with 9 bases between the two germline ends. The chain's CDR3 is CASSQDKNTEAFF. CDR3 coding DNA: TGTGCCAGCAGTCAAGACAAGAACACTGAAGCTTTCTTT.

This clone was counted only a few times. The rearrangement joins TRBV11-2 to TRBJ2-7; 12 bases match TRBD2. The germline V gene encodes CDR1 SGHAT and CDR2 FQNNGV. Losses at the gene ends were 5 bases for V and 6 bases for J; bases not matched to a gene: 8. The CDR3 is made up of 15 amino acids. DNA of the CDR3: TGTGCCAGCAGCAGACGACTAGCGGGAGTGGGCGAGCAGTACTTC. As protein: CASSRRLAGVGEQYF.

This chain joins TRBV28 and TRBJ2-5, with TRBD2 identical over 14 bases. J gave up 1 base and V 5 bases, and 9 bases lay outside the gene matches. The CDR3 is 18 residues long. Germline CDR1 is MDHEN and CDR2 is SYDVKM. Here the CDR3 reads CASSLGLAGGGSQETQYF. The CDR3 DNA reads TGTGCCAGCAGTCTTGGACTAGCGGGAGGTGGGTCCCAAGAGACCCAGTACTTC.

V usage is TRBV9 and J usage is TRBJ2-7; D possibly corresponds to TRBD2 (5 bases). The CDR3 spans 15 residues. Trimming took off 0 bases at V and 2 bases at J, with 12 bases between the two ends. Germline loops: CDR1 SGDLS, CDR2 YYNGEE. CDR3 nucleotide sequence: TGTGCCAGCAGCGTAGATCTTGGGCGGGCCTACGAGCAGTACTTC. Its protein product is CASSVDLGRAYEQYF.

This clone turned up a few times. The chain links TRBV18 to TRBJ2-1; D is unresolved. Germline V gene sequence: CDR1 KGHSH, CDR2 LQKENI. V was clipped by 2 bases and J by 9 bases, with 14 bases between them. There are 14 residues in the CDR3. The CDR3 sequence: CASSPSGLTGEQFF. CDR3 nucleotides: TGTGCCAGCTCACCATCCGGTCTTACGGGTGAGCAGTTCTTC.

The rearrangement uses TRBV7-2 and TRBJ2-1, with TRBD2 matching over 13 bases. Per germline, CDR1 SGHTA and CDR2 FQGNSA. The CDR3 consists of 15 residues. J lost 8 bases, V lost 5 bases, and 6 bases had no gene match. This CDR3 reads CASSPGTSGIDEQFF. Here the CDR3 DNA reads TGTGCCAGCAGCCCCGGGACTAGCGGGATAGATGAGCAGTTCTTC.

CDR3: CASSPGAGANVLTF. For the CDR3, the DNA is TGTGCCAGCAGCCCAGGGGCTGGGGCCAACGTCCTGACTTTC. J is TRBJ2-6 and V is TRBV11-2, with D possibly TRBD1 on 6 matching bases. Trimming pared 5 bases from V and 2 bases from J, leaving 7 bases between. The germline V gene encodes CDR1 SGHAT and CDR2 FQNNGV. The CDR3 consists of 14 residues.

This clone occurred a few times. The chain couples TRBV7-9 to TRBJ2-2; 8 nucleotides match TRBD2. Trimming took 3 bases from V and 1 from J; bases not matched to a gene: 7. There are 17 residues in the CDR3. Looked up from germline, CDR1 is SEHNR and CDR2 is FQNEAQ (reference sequence). DNA for the CDR3: TGTGCCAGCAGCTTTCAAGCGGGAGTGAGGAACACCGGGGAGCTGTTTTTT. Translated, it gives CASSFQAGVRNTGELFF.

This clone was observed a handful of times. V is TRBV7-3 and J is TRBJ2-1, with 8 bases that match TRBD1. Germline-derived CDR1 and CDR2 are SGHTA and FQGTGA. The CDR3 totals 15 residues. J lost 8 bases, V lost 5 bases, and 11 bases had no gene match. In DNA form, the CDR3 reads TGTGCCAGCAGCCCCACCTCGACAGGGGCCCATGAGCAGTTCTTC. This sequence encodes CASSPTSTGAHEQFF.

This clone has a handful of counts. The chain couples TRBV7-9 to TRBJ1-1; 8 bases are shared with TRBD1. This CDR3 region has 16 residues. With V trimmed by 5 bases and J by 5 bases, 13 bases remained unmatched. CDR1 SEHNR and CDR2 FQNEAQ come from the germline V gene (reference sequence). The CDR3 DNA reads TGTGCCAGCAGCACCAATCAGGGGGCGGAGAGGACTGAAGCTTTCTTT. The encoded protein is CASSTNQGAERTEAFF.